This TCR beta chain was found in a study of siplizumab effects on memory and regulatory T cells. Germline V gene sequence: CDR1 SGHNT, CDR2 YYREEE (reference sequence). The CDR3 sequence is 15 residues long. V lost 4 bases and J 4 bases, leaving 14 bases between the germline ends. Profiling relied on immunoSEQ multiplex PCR, and the TCRdb table lists in-frame clones only, not all of them. The sample carries about 100,000 clones, 75% to 95% recorded once. Sample: CD4+ T cells sorted from blood. The clonotype was recovered from a human donor in good health. This chain uses TRBV5-4 with TRBJ1-4; D possibly corresponds to TRBD1 (6 bases). The chain's CDR3 is CASSRWGAGNEKLFF. The DNA of the CDR3 is TGTGCCAGCAGCCGGTGGGGGGCGGGTAATGAAAAACTGTTTTTT.